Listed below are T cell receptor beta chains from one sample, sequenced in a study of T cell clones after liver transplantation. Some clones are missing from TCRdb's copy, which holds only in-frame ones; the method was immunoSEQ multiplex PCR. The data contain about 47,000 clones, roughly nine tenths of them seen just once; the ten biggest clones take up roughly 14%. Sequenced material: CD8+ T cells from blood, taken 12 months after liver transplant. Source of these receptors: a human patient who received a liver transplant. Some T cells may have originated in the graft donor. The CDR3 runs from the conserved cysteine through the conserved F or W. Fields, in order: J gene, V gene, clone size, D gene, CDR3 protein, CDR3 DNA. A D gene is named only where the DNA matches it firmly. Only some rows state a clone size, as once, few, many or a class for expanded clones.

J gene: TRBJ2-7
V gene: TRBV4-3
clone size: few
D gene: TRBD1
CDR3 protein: CASSLVTGGAYEQYF
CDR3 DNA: TGCGCCAGCAGCCTTGTCACAGGGGGCGCCTACGAGCAGTACTTC

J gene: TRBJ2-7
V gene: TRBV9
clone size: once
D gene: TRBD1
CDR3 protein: CASSAGQASSYEQYF
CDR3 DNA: TGTGCCAGCAGCGCCGGACAGGCCAGCTCCTACGAGCAGTACTTC

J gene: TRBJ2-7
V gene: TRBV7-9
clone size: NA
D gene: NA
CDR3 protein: CASSVLRSDEQYF
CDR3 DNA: TGTGCCAGCAGCGTTTTACGTTCGGACGAGCAGTACTTC

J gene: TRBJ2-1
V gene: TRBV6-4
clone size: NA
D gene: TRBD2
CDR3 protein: CASSTGGARYNEQFF
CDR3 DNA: TGTGCCAGCAGTACGGGGGGAGCCCGCTACAATGAGCAGTTCTTC

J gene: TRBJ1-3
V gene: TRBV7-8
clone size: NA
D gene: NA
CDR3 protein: CASSSLVGGASGNTIYF
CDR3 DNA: TGTGCCAGCAGCTCCCTGGTGGGGGGCGCCTCTGGAAACACCATATATTTT

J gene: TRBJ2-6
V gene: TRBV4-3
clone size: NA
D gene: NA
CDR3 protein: CASSQDGGMASGANVLTF
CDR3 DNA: TGCGCCAGCAGCCAAGATGGCGGTATGGCCTCTGGGGCCAACGTCCTGACTTTC

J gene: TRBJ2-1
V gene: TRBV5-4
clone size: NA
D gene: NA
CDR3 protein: CASSFSGDEFF
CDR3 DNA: TGTGCCAGCAGCTTTAGCGGAGACGAGTTCTTC

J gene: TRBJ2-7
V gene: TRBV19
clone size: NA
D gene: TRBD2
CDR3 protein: CASSIQYITSGRADDEQYF
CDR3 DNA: TGTGCCAGTAGTATTCAGTATATCACTAGCGGGAGGGCCGATGACGAGCAGTACTTC

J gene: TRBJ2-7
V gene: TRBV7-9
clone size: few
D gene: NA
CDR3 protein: CASSHPYSDEQYF
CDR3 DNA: TGTGCCAGCAGTCATCCTTACAGTGACGAGCAGTACTTC

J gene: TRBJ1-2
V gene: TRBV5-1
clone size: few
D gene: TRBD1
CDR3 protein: CASSFTGGGYGYTF
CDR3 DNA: TGCGCCAGCAGTTTCACAGGGGGCGGCTATGGCTACACCTTC

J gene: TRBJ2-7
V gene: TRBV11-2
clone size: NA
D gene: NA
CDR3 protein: CASSLGHTYEQYF
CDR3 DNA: TGTGCCAGCAGCTTAGGCCACACCTACGAGCAGTACTTC

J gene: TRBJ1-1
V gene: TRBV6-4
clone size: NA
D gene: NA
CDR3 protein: CASTFLGIDTINTEAFF
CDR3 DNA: TGTGCCAGCACCTTCCTCGGAATCGATACGATCAACACTGAAGCTTTCTTT

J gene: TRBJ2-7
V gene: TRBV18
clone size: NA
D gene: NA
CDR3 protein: CASSPGQEQYF
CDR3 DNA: TGTGCCAGCTCACCAGGGCAAGAGCAGTACTTC

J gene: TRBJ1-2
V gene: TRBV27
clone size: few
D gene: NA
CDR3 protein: CASSLNGNYGYTF
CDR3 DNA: TGTGCCAGCAGTTTAAACGGGAACTATGGCTACACCTTC

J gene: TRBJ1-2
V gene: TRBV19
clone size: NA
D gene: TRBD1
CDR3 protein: CASSTWTGEGYTF
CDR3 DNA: TGTGCCAGTAGTACCTGGACAGGGGAGGGCTACACCTTC

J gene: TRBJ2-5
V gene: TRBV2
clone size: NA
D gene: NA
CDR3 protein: CASSEIEASVGETQYF
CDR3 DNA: TGTGCCAGCAGTGAAATTGAGGCTAGCGTGGGGGAGACCCAGTACTTC

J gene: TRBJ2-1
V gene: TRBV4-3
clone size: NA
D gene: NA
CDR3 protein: CASSQDSLAPSYNEQFF
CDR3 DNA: TGCGCCAGCAGCCAAGATAGCCTAGCGCCCTCCTACAATGAGCAGTTCTTC

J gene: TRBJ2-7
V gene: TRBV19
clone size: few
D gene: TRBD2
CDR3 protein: CASSPTSGITYEQYF
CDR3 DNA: TGTGCCAGTAGCCCCACTAGCGGGATTACCTACGAGCAGTACTTC

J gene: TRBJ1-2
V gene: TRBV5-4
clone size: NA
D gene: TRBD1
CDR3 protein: CASSIADRGVGYGYTF
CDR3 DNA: TGTGCCAGCAGCATTGCGGACAGGGGGGTTGGGTATGGCTACACCTTC

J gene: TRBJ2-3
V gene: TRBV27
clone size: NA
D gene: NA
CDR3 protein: CATQKRTRRTDTQYF
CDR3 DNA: TGTGCCACCCAGAAAAGGACTCGTCGAACAGATACGCAGTATTTT

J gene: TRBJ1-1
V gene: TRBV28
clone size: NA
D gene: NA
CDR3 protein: CASSQSGPLTGISTEAFF
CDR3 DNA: TGTGCCAGCAGTCAGAGCGGTCCCCTTACAGGGATCTCCACTGAAGCTTTCTTT

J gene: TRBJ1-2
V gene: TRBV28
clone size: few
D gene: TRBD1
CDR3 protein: CASSARWDRNGYTF
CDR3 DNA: TGTGCCAGCAGTGCCCGATGGGACAGGAATGGCTACACCTTC